A selection of T cell receptor beta chains follows, all from one sample in a study of cytomegalovirus exposure and HLA in healthy donors. Sequencing was performed with immunoSEQ multiplex PCR; in TCRdb, only in-frame clones are kept and a portion is missing. Among 110,000 to 150,000 clones listed, 70% were seen once. Sequenced material: PBMCs. These receptors were taken from a woman aged 30 to 39 in good health and CMV-seronegative. Each CDR3 is given with its conserved first and last residue. The D gene is left open where the match is weak. Clone size appears in some rows only: once, few, many, or a class for an expanded clone.

>-|TRBV2|TRBJ2-4|-
CASNGLGNIQYF
TGTGCCAGCAATGGACTCGGAAACATTCAGTACTTC
>-|TRBV18|TRBJ2-1|-
CASSPPASDSYNEQFF
TGTGCCAGCTCACCACCGGCTAGCGACTCCTACAATGAGCAGTTCTTC
>TRBD1|TRBV6-1|TRBJ1-1|few
CASSWDSYTEAFF
TGTGCCAGCAGTTGGGACAGCTACACTGAAGCTTTCTTT
>-|TRBV7-9|TRBJ2-1|-
CASSLNTGVKQFF
TGTGCCAGCAGCTTAAATACAGGAGTTAAGCAGTTCTTC
>-|TRBV5-4|TRBJ2-3|-
CASSLSGAGDTQYF
TGTGCCAGCAGCTTGTCCGGTGCAGGGGATACGCAGTATTTT
>-|TRBV18|TRBJ2-3|-
CASSPLGAGKDTQYF
TGTGCCAGCTCACCCCTGGGCGCGGGAAAAGATACGCAGTATTTT
>TRBD1|TRBV5-5|TRBJ2-7|-
CASSLAGQGGVEQYF
TGTGCCAGCAGCTTGGCTGGACAGGGGGGGGTCGAGCAGTACTTC
>TRBD1|TRBV28|TRBJ2-5|-
CASVRPRRQGTFGTQYF
TGTGCCAGCGTCAGACCTCGGCGACAGGGAACATTCGGGACCCAGTACTTC
>TRBD2|TRBV11-2|TRBJ2-1|few
CASSRLRVAGRYNEQFF
TGTGCCAGCAGTCGGCTTAGGGTAGCGGGGAGGTACAATGAGCAGTTCTTC
>-|TRBV19|TRBJ2-7|-
CASSIGGRTSYEQYF
TGTGCCAGTAGTATTGGTGGGCGTACGTCCTACGAGCAGTACTTC
>TRBD2|TRBV18|TRBJ2-2|-
CASSPVFASGSYTGELFF
TGTGCCAGCTCACCAGTCTTTGCTAGCGGGAGTTACACCGGGGAGCTGTTTTTT
>TRBD1|TRBV2|TRBJ1-5|once
CASSVGTGASNQPQHF
TGTGCCAGCAGTGTTGGGACAGGGGCTAGCAATCAGCCCCAGCATTTT
>-|TRBV28|TRBJ1-2|-
CASSIPPVGQGYGYTF
TGTGCCAGCAGTATTCCTCCGGTGGGGCAGGGCTATGGCTACACCTTC
>-|TRBV7-2|TRBJ2-5|-
CASSFPKETQYF
TGTGCCAGCAGCTTTCCTAAAGAGACCCAGTACTTC
>-|TRBV5-6|TRBJ1-5|-
CASSQGWGPQHF
TGTGCCAGCAGCCAGGGGTGGGGGCCCCAGCATTTT
>-|TRBV5-6|TRBJ2-7|few
CASSLTGGGEQYF
TGTGCCAGCAGCTTGACAGGGGGAGGGGAGCAGTACTTC
>TRBD2|TRBV5-1|TRBJ2-1|-
CASSPVSGFYNEQFF
TGCGCCAGCAGCCCCGTTAGCGGGTTCTACAATGAGCAGTTCTTC
>TRBD1|TRBV19|TRBJ1-6|-
CASSPQRTGNNSPLHF
TGTGCCAGTAGTCCCCAGCGGACAGGTAACAATTCACCCCTCCACTTT
>TRBD2|TRBV6-5|TRBJ2-7|many
CASSRGSPHEQYF
TGTGCCAGCAGCCGCGGGAGTCCCCACGAGCAGTACTTC
>-|TRBV9|TRBJ2-5|-
CASSAGTQETQYF
TGTGCCAGCAGCGCCGGGACACAAGAGACCCAGTACTTC
>TRBD2|TRBV7-8|TRBJ2-2|-
CASSLRASGNTGELFF
TGTGCCAGCAGCTTACGGGCTAGCGGGAACACCGGGGAGCTGTTTTTT
>-|TRBV30|TRBJ1-1|-
CAWSLPRVWDTEAFF
TGTGCCTGGAGTTTGCCCAGGGTATGGGATACTGAAGCTTTCTTT
>-|TRBV6-1|TRBJ2-1|once
CASSNRELSYNEQFF
TGTGCCAGCAGCAACAGGGAATTATCCTACAATGAGCAGTTCTTC
>-|TRBV29-1|TRBJ1-1|-
CSVEDQNSLNTEAFF
TGCAGCGTTGAAGATCAAAACAGCCTGAACACTGAAGCTTTCTTT
>-|TRBV5-1|TRBJ1-6|-
CASSLGGDSYNSPLHF
TGCGCCAGCAGCTTGGGAGGAGACTCCTATAATTCACCCCTCCACTTT
>-|TRBV7-6|TRBJ2-1|-
CASSHGQSSYNEQFF
TGTGCCAGCAGCCACGGACAGAGCTCCTACAATGAGCAGTTCTTC
>-|TRBV5-8|TRBJ2-1|few
CASSFGGPYEGHEQFF
TGTGCCAGCAGCTTTGGTGGGCCTTATGAGGGCCATGAGCAGTTCTTC
>TRBD1|TRBV10-3|TRBJ1-1|-
CAMSPGQRIAFF
TGTGCCATGTCCCCGGGACAGAGGATCGCTTTCTTT
>-|TRBV6-1|TRBJ2-7|-
CASSEKEAHEQYF
TGTGCCAGCAGTGAAAAGGAGGCCCACGAGCAGTACTTC
>TRBD2|TRBV5-1|TRBJ2-1|-
CASNGLAGGDNEQFF
TGCGCCAGCAACGGACTAGCGGGAGGTGACAATGAGCAGTTCTTC
>-|TRBV7-9|TRBJ2-5|-
CASSYIGGLEETQYF
TGTGCCAGCAGTTACATCGGGGGGCTGGAAGAGACCCAGTACTTC
>TRBD2|TRBV5-1|TRBJ2-1|-
CASSLAGTKGEQFF
TGCGCCAGCAGCTTGGCCGGGACTAAGGGTGAGCAGTTCTTC
>-|TRBV9|TRBJ2-5|-
CASSVGGGLLPQETQYF
TGTGCCAGCAGCGTAGGAGGTGGGTTACTACCGCAAGAGACCCAGTACTTC
>-|TRBV5-1|TRBJ1-4|-
CASSFSGQPTNEKLFF
TGCGCCAGCAGCTTTTCCGGACAGCCAACTAATGAAAAACTGTTTTTT
>-|TRBV11-2|TRBJ2-3|few
CASSLMGSSGNTQYF
TGTGCCAGCAGCTTAATGGGCAGTTCAGGGAATACGCAGTATTTT
>TRBD2|TRBV28|TRBJ2-1|-
CASSVRLAGEQFF
TGTGCCAGCAGTGTCCGTCTAGCGGGTGAGCAGTTCTTC
>-|TRBV6-1|TRBJ2-6|-
CASSEGSRGSGANVLTF
TGTGCCAGCAGTGAAGGGTCACGGGGCTCTGGGGCCAACGTCCTGACTTTC
>TRBD1|TRBV2|TRBJ1-1|-
CASRTGQGGTEAFF
TGTGCCAGCAGAACCGGACAGGGCGGAACTGAAGCTTTCTTT
>-|TRBV7-8|TRBJ2-1|-
CASSTDTSSYNEQFF
TGTGCCAGCAGCACCGACACGAGCTCCTACAATGAGCAGTTCTTC
>TRBD2|TRBV5-1|TRBJ2-3|-
CASSGLAGGITDTQYF
TGCGCCAGCAGTGGACTAGCGGGGGGGATCACAGATACGCAGTATTTT
>-|TRBV28|TRBJ2-7|-
CASSFSGSEQYF
TGTGCCAGCAGTTTTTCAGGGTCCGAGCAGTACTTC
>-|TRBV4-2|TRBJ1-2|-
CASSQDLGDLGYTF
TGTGCCAGCAGCCAAGATCTTGGGGACTTGGGCTACACCTTC
>-|TRBV11-1|TRBJ2-3|-
CASSTDSGTDTQYF
TGTGCCAGCAGCACGGACAGCGGCACAGATACGCAGTATTTT
>-|TRBV6-5|TRBJ2-4|few
CASADGYIQYF
TGTGCCAGCGCGGATGGGTACATTCAGTACTTC
>-|TRBV13|TRBJ2-1|-
CASSPRDSRSCEQFF
TGTGCCAGCAGCCCCCGGGACTCCCGAAGTTGTGAGCAGTTCTTC